What follows is one TCR beta chain and its context. What it binds is not known. Construction of the TCRbeta library involved unique molecular identifiers. Each CDR3 protein is one row after TCRdb ran MiXCR on the PCR reads. The sample holds approximately 500,000 distinct CDR3 sequences, more than 20% seen once. This specimen comes from a study of T-cell reconstitution after alpha-beta-depleted transplantation in children. Notes on the study in general: Certain patients had high TCRbeta diversity at day 60, and it came from recipient T cells and thymic progenitors that survived. Reportedly, only several hundred clones from non-depleted graft cells drove alpha-beta T-cell counts at about two months. When one year had passed after transplant, most T-cell counts and diversity came from newly produced T cells.

Unmatched junction bases numbered 14, after V lost 5 bases and J lost 8 bases. From germline, CDR1 is MGHRA and CDR2 YSYEKL. This CDR3 is 17 amino acids long. Sequenced here: PBMCs, sampled before TCRalphabeta/CD19-depleted stem cell transplant. This chain connects TRBV4-1 to TRBJ2-1; 11 bases align to TRBD2. This clonotype was sampled from a boy under two years old with Wiskott-Aldrich syndrome, due to receive a stem cell transplant. CDR3 DNA sequence: TGCGCCAGCAGCGCAGGATTACTAGCGGGAGTTTCGGATGAGCAGTTCTTC. This codes for CASSAGLLAGVSDEQFF.